The T cell receptor (beta chain) under discussion was sequenced for a study of T cells in narcolepsy. Some clones are missing from TCRdb's copy, which holds only in-frame ones; the method was immunoSEQ multiplex PCR. Here the sample spans fewer than 30,000 clones, about four fifths being singletons. This CDR3 contains 17 residues. Looked up from germline, CDR1 is LNHDA and CDR2 is SQIVND (reference sequence). V gave up 3 bases and J gave up 8 bases, with 25 bases separating them. This clone was observed a handful of times. The antigen remains undetermined. General observations from the study: In some patient and control memory CD4+ samples, autoreactive clones were absent. Same-patient CSF and blood CD4+ T cell clonotypes included HCRT-specific and TRIB2-specific autoreactive ones.

Material for sequencing was CD45RA- memory CD4+ T cells from PBMCs. This clonotype originated in a human donor with narcolepsy. The rearrangement uses TRBV19 and TRBJ1-2; tentatively, D is TRBD1 (5 bases). The CDR3 DNA is TGTGCCAGTAGTATTCTTCCGGATCGGCGTGACAGAATGGGCTACACCTTC. It is translated as CASSILPDRRDRMGYTF.